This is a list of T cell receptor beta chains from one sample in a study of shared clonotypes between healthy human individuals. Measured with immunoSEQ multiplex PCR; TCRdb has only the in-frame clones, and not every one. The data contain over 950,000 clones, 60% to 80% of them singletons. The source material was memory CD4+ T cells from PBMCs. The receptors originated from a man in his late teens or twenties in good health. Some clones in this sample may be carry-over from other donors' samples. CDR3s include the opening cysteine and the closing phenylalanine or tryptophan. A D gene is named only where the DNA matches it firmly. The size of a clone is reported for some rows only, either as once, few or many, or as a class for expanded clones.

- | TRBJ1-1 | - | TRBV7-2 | TGTGCCAGCAGCTACGGGGACACTGAAGCTTTCTTT | CASSYGDTEAFF
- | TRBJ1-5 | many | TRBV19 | TGTGCCAGTAGTATTACGGGGCTCAGTCAGCCCCAGCATTTT | CASSITGLSQPQHF
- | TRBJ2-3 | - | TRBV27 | TGTGCCAGCAGTTTACGGGTTCCCCGCACAGATACGCAGTATTTT | CASSLRVPRTDTQYF
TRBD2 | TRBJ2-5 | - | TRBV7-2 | TGTGCCAGCAGCTTACGGCGGGAGGGGCCTTGGGAGACCCAGTACTTC | CASSLRREGPWETQYF
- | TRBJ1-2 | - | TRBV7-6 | TGTGCCAGCAGCTTAGACAGGGACTATGGCTACACCTTC | CASSLDRDYGYTF
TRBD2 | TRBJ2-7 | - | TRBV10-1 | TGCGCCAGCAGTACTACGACTAGCGGGATTTACGAGCAGTACTTC | CASSTTTSGIYEQYF
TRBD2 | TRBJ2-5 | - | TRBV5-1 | TGCGCCAGCAGCTTGTCCATGCTAGCGGGTCAAGAGACCCAGTACTTC | CASSLSMLAGQETQYF
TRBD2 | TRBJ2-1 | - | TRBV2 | TGTGCCAGCAGTGAAGAGGCGGGAGTTCAGTCGGGTGAGCAGTTCTTC | CASSEEAGVQSGEQFF
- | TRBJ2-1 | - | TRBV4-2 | TGTGCCAGCAGCCAGGCCCCGGGGGACAATGAGCAGTTCTTC | CASSQAPGDNEQFF
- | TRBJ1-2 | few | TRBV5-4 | TGTGCCAGCAGCTTGCCAGGGAAGGATGGCTACACCTTC | CASSLPGKDGYTF
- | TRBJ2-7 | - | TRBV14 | TGTGCCAGCAGCCAGCGACAGGACTTCAACTACGAGCAGTACTTC | CASSQRQDFNYEQYF
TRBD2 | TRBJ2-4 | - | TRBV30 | TGTGCCTGGAGTGTTGGGCTAGCGGGACTCCAAAACATTCAGTACTTC | CAWSVGLAGLQNIQYF
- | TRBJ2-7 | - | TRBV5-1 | TGCGCCAGCAGCCCGACCGGACTAAGCTCCTACGAGCAGTACTTC | CASSPTGLSSYEQYF
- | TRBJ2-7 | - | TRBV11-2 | TGTGCCAGCAGCTTAGATCTCGGCAGGGGCCACGAGCAGTACTTC | CASSLDLGRGHEQYF
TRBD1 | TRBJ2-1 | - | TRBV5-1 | TGCGCCAGCAGCGCGTACAGGGGCGAGCAGTTCTTC | CASSAYRGEQFF
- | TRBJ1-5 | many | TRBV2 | TGTGCCAGCAGTGAGGGTCAGGGGTCTCAGCCCCAGCATTTT | CASSEGQGSQPQHF
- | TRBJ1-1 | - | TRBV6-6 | TGTGCCAGCAGTTCCCTTCGGGGCACTGAAGCTTTCTTT | CASSSLRGTEAFF
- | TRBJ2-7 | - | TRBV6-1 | TGTGCCAGTCTCCCCCGCGGGGCGGACTCCTACGAGCAGTACTTC | CASLPRGADSYEQYF
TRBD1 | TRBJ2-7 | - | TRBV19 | TGTGCCAGTAAGGTGGCAGGGGGCTACGAGCAGTACTTC | CASKVAGGYEQYF
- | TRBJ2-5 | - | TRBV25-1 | TGTGCCACCGGAAGCAGAGAGTACCAAGAGACCCAGTACTTC | CATGSREYQETQYF
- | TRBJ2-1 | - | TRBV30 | TGTGCCTGGACCAATTTCCCGCGGGGCTCCTACAATGAGCAGTTCTTC | CAWTNFPRGSYNEQFF
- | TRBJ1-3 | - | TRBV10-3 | TGTGCCAGCGCGACGGGTAACTCTGGAAACACCATATATTTT | CASATGNSGNTIYF
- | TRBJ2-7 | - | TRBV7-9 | TGTGCCAGCAGCCCGCTTCTAGGAACACACTACGAGCAGTACTTC | CASSPLLGTHYEQYF
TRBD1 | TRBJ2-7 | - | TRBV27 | TGTGCCAGCAGTCGAACCGGGACAGAGAAAATACAGCGGTACTTC | CASSRTGTEKIQRYF
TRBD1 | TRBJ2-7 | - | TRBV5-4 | TGTGCCAGCAGCTTCCCGGGACAGGGACTTATCTACGAGCAGTACTTC | CASSFPGQGLIYEQYF
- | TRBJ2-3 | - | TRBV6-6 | TGTGCCAGCAGGGCGGCAGATACGCAGTATTTT | CASRAADTQYF
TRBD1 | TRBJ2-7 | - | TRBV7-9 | TGTGCCAGCAGCTCAGGGGGCGCAGACGAGCAGTACTTC | CASSSGGADEQYF
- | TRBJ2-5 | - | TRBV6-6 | TGTGCCAGCAGTTACTCCGCGGGTCTCGGAGAGACCCAGTACTTC | CASSYSAGLGETQYF
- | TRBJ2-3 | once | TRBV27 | TGTGCCAGCAGTTTTCTACGGCGGGAAAGAAGAGATACGCAGTATTTT | CASSFLRRERRDTQYF
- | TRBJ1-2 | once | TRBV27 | TGTGCCACCAACCCGAGGGGGGGGACCCGGGGGAACTATGGCTACACCTTC | CATNPRGGTRGNYGYTF
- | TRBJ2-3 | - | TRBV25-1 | TGTGCCAGCAGTAATAGGGACGGCATTCTCTTCGCCGGTCTGTATTTT | CASSNRDGILFAGLYF
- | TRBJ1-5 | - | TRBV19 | TGTGCCAGTAGGCCAGGCCAATTGGGCAATCAGCCCCAGCATTTT | CASRPGQLGNQPQHF
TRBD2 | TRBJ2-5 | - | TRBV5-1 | TGCGCCAGCAGCATCCGATCGACTAGCGAGACCCAGTACTTC | CASSIRSTSETQYF
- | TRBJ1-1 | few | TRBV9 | TGTGCCAGCAGCGTAGGGTCAGGAGGGACTGAAGCTTTCTTT | CASSVGSGGTEAFF
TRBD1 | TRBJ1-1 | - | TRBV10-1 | TGCGCCAGCAGGGGGACAGGTGAAAACACTGAAGCTTTCTTT | CASRGTGENTEAFF
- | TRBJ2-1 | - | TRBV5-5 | TGTGCCAGCAGCTTGGTGGGGTGGGGACCCAATGAGCAGTTCTTC | CASSLVGWGPNEQFF
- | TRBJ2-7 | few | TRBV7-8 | TGTGCCAGCAGCTTACAGGTTGCGAAATACGAGCAGTACTTC | CASSLQVAKYEQYF
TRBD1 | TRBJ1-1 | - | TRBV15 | TGTGCCACCAGCGAACTAACCAGCATTGAAGGGGGCTCGGAAGCTTTCTTT | CATSELTSIEGGSEAFF
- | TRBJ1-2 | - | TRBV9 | TGTGCCAGCAGCGCGCGGAGAACAGGGTTTGGTGATGGCTACACCTTC | CASSARRTGFGDGYTF
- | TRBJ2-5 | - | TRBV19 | TGTGCCAGTAGTATTCGGGGAACCGAGACCCAGTACTTC | CASSIRGTETQYF
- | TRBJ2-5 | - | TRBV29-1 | TGCAGCGTTGGAACGGGCAGCGAGACCCAGTACTTC | CSVGTGSETQYF
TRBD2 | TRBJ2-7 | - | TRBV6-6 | TGTGCCAGCAGTCTCGTCCCGGGACTAGTCCGGGAGCAGTACTTC | CASSLVPGLVREQYF
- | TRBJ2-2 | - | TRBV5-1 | TGCGCCAGCAGCGGGCTAGCACACGGGGAGCTGTTTTTT | CASSGLAHGELFF
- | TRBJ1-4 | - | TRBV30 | TGTGCCTGGCGTGGAGGGACAGAAAAACTGTTTTTT | CAWRGGTEKLFF
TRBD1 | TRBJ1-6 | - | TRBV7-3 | TGTGCCAGCAGCTTAGGGGACAGGGGGGGTAATTCACCCCTCCACTTT | CASSLGDRGGNSPLHF
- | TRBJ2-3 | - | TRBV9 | TGTGCCAGCAGCGTAGCGGGAGCGTGGGATACGCAGTATTTT | CASSVAGAWDTQYF
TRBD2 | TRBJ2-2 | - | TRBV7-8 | TGTGCCAGCAGCCATATTTTTACCAGACTAGCGGGGACGAACACCGGGGAGCTGTTTTTT | CASSHIFTRLAGTNTGELFF
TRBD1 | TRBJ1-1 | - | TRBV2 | TGTGCCAGCAGCCACCGGGACAGGGTTACTGAAGCTTTCTTT | CASSHRDRVTEAFF